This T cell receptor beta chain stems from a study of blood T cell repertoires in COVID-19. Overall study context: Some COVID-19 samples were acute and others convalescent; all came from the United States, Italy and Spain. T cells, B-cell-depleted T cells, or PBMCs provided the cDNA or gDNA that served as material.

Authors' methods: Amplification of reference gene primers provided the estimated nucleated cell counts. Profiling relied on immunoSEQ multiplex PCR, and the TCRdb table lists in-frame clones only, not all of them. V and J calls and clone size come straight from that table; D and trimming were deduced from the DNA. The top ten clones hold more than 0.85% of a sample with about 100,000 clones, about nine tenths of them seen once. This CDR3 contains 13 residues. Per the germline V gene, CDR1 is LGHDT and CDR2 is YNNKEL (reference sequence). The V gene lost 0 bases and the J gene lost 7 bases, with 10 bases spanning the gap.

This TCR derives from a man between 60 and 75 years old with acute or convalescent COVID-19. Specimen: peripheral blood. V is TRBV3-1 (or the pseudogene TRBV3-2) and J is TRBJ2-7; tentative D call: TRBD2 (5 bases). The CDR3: CASSQEYGKEQYF. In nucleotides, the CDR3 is TGTGCCAGCAGCCAAGAGTACGGGAAAGAGCAGTACTTC.